This T cell receptor beta chain originates from a study of CD8+ T cells in alopecia areata. As for treatment: oral pan-JAK inhibitor, 5-10 mg twice daily. CDR3 length: 17 amino acids. The ends lost 3 bases at V and 0 bases at J; junction bases unmatched: 6. CDR1 SGHRS and CDR2 YFSETQ come from the germline V gene. Only a few counts were recorded for this clone. The same CDR3 can be traced to other DNA sequences in this sample. Sequencing templates came from extracted RNA that was reverse transcribed into cDNA. The protocol was immunoSEQ multiplex PCR, while the TCRdb copy is restricted to in-frame clones and leaves out a portion. This sample carries fewer than 350,000 clones, 58% of them seen once, and the ten largest clones take 1.8%.

This sample comprised CD4+ T cells sorted from blood, obtained at week 24, from a patient treated with tofacitinib. This receptor was obtained from a human donor with alopecia areata. The V gene is TRBV5-1, the J gene TRBJ1-4; 9 nucleotides match TRBD1. The CDR3 loop is CASSSGQGGSTNEKLFF. The CDR3 bases are TGCGCCAGCAGCTCGGGACAGGGAGGATCAACTAATGAAAAACTGTTTTTT.